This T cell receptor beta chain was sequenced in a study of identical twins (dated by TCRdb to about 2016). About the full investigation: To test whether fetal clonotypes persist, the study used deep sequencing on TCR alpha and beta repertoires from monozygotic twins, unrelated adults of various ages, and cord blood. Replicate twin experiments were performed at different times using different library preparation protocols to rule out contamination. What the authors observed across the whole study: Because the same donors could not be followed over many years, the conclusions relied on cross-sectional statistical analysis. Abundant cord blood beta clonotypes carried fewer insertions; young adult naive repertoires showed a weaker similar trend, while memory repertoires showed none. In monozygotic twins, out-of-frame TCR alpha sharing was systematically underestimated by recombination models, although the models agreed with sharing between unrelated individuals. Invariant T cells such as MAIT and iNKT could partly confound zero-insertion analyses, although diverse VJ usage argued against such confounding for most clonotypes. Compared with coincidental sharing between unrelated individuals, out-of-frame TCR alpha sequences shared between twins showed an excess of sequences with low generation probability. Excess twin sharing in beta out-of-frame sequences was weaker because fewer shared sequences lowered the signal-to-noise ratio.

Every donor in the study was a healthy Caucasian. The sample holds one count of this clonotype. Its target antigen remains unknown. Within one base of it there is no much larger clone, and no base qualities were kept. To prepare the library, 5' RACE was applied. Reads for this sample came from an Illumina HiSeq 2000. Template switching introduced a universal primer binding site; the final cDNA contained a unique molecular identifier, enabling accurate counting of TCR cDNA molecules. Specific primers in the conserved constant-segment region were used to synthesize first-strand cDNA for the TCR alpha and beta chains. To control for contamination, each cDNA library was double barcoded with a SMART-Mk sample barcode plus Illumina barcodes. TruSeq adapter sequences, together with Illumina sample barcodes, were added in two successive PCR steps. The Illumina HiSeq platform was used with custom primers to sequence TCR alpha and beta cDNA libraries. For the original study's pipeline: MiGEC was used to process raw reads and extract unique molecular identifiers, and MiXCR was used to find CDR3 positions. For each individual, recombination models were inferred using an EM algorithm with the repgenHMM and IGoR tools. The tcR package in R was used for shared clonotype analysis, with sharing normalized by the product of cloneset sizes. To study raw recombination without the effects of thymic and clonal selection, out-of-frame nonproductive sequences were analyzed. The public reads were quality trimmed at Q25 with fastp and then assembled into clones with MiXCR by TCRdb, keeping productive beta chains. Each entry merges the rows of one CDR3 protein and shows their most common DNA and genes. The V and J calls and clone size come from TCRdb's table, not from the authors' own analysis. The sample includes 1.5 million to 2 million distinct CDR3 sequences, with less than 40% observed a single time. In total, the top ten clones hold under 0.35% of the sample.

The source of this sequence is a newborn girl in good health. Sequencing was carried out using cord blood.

The DNA reads TGTGCCAGCATCTGGACAGGGGGCTTTGACATTCAGTACTTC. Translated, this is CASIWTGGFDIQYF. Here the chain combines TRBV9 and TRBJ2-4, with 11 junctional bases fitting TRBD1. CDR1 and CDR2 (SGDLS, YYNGEE) derive from the germline V gene. Ends trimmed: V by 6 bases, J by 8 bases; bases unmatched to a gene: 7. The CDR3 spans 14 residues, from the cysteine through the phenylalanine. CDR3 DNA is the only sequence kept; it has 42 bases, read in frame from the first base.